These T cell receptor beta chains were read from a single sample in a study of Graves' ophthalmopathy and Graves' hyperthyroidism. A single record per CDR3 protein comes from TCRdb applying MiXCR to the multiplex PCR reads. The sample includes about 210,000 distinct CDR3 sequences, 25% to 30% seen only once; the top ten take approximately 9.6%. Sequenced material: peripheral blood. Every receptor here comes from a man aged 50 to 59 with Graves' ophthalmopathy. CDR3s include the opening cysteine and the closing phenylalanine or tryptophan. Fields, in order: J gene, D gene, clone size, V gene, CDR3 protein, CDR3 DNA. The D gene is left open where the match is weak. Rows give clone size only sometimes, using once, few, many, or a class for an expanded clone.

TRBJ2-6 - many TRBV19 CASIGYQGAGANVLTF TGTGCCAGTATTGGGTACCAGGGTGCTGGGGCCAACGTCCTGACTTTC
TRBJ2-7 TRBD1 many TRBV6-5 CASNPEGTGAYEQYF TGTGCCAGCAATCCCGAGGGGACAGGGGCTTACGAGCAGTACTTC
TRBJ1-6 - many TRBV12-3/TRBV12-4 CASSFSRRSGDSPLHF TGTGCCAGCAGTTTCTCCCGAAGGTCGGGGGATTCACCCCTCCACTTT
TRBJ1-1 - many TRBV30 CAWRDRGLMNTEAFF TGTGCCTGGAGGGATCGCGGGCTAATGAACACTGAAGCTTTCTTT
TRBJ1-1 - many TRBV19 CASSQQGLNTEAFF TGTGCCAGTAGCCAACAGGGCCTGAACACTGAAGCTTTCTTT
TRBJ2-5 TRBD2 - TRBV28 CASSLPAGMRETQYF TGTGCCAGCAGTTTACCAGCGGGAATGAGGGAGACCCAGTACTTC
TRBJ2-5 - - TRBV6-4 CASTEEVLRYQETQYF TGTGCCAGCACCGAAGAAGTCCTCCGGTACCAAGAGACCCAGTACTTC
TRBJ1-2 - many TRBV30 CAWSVPGSTFYNYGYTF TGTGCCTGGAGTGTACCAGGGTCCACCTTCTATAACTATGGCTACACCTTC
TRBJ1-1 - - TRBV6-5 CASSYEGGNTEAFF TGTGCCAGCAGTTACGAAGGGGGAAACACTGAAGCTTTCTTT
TRBJ1-6 - many TRBV5-1 CASSLEESGTALHF TGCGCCAGCAGCTTGGAAGAGTCTGGGACTGCCCTCCACTTT
TRBJ2-5 TRBD2 many TRBV20-1 CSAIRTSGSQETQYF TGCAGTGCTATTAGGACTAGCGGGTCCCAAGAGACCCAGTACTTC
TRBJ1-2 - - TRBV6-5 CASSSQGYFYGYTF TGTGCCAGCAGTTCACAGGGCTACTTCTATGGCTACACCTTC
TRBJ2-7 TRBD2 many TRBV7-2 CASSPGGGGGREQYF TGTGCCAGCAGCCCCGGCGGGGGGGGCGGGCGCGAGCAGTACTTC
TRBJ2-5 - - TRBV28 CASSPGTLEFVTQYF TGTGCCAGCAGTCCAGGGACACTGGAGTTTGTGACCCAGTACTTC
TRBJ2-5 TRBD2 many TRBV19 CASRLSGRAKTQYF TGTGCCAGTAGGTTGAGCGGGAGGGCTAAGACCCAGTACTTC
TRBJ1-1 TRBD1 many TRBV20-1 CSASQGVTEAFF TGCAGTGCTAGTCAGGGGGTCACTGAAGCTTTCTTT
TRBJ1-5 TRBD1 many TRBV6-2/TRBV6-3 CASSYPATGDNQPQHF TGTGCCAGCAGTTACCCCGCGACAGGGGACAATCAGCCCCAGCATTTT
TRBJ1-2 TRBD1 many TRBV6-5 CASSSRTGRYYGYTF TGTGCCAGCAGTTCTCGGACAGGGAGGTACTATGGCTACACCTTC
TRBJ1-5 TRBD1 - TRBV6-5 CASSSPRTGGKPQHF TGTGCCAGCAGTTCCCCCCGGACAGGGGGAAAGCCCCAGCATTTT
TRBJ2-2 - - TRBV12-3/TRBV12-4 CASSFRGARFAGELFF TGTGCCAGCAGTTTTCGGGGGGCGCGTTTCGCCGGGGAGCTGTTTTTT
TRBJ1-1 - few TRBV7-8 CASSLVRLPLNTEAFF TGTGCCAGCAGCTTAGTTCGTCTGCCTTTGAACACTGAAGCTTTCTTT
TRBJ2-7 - many TRBV12-3/TRBV12-4 CASSFADRAREQYF TGTGCCAGCAGTTTCGCGGACAGAGCTCGGGAGCAGTACTTC
TRBJ2-5 TRBD1 many TRBV24-1 CATSDGTGYLETQYF TGTGCCACCAGTGACGGGACAGGTTACTTAGAGACCCAGTACTTC
TRBJ2-5 TRBD1 few TRBV30 CACSLSGTGPETQYF TGTGCCTGCTCGCTTTCCGGGACAGGTCCAGAGACCCAGTACTTC
TRBJ2-5 TRBD2 many TRBV20-1 CSALVGLAGAGTQYF TGCAGTGCTCTAGTAGGGCTAGCGGGAGCGGGGACCCAGTACTTC
TRBJ1-5 - - TRBV28 CASSLVGSLNQPQHF TGTGCCAGCAGTTTGGTGGGGTCCCTCAATCAGCCCCAGCATTTT
TRBJ2-7 TRBD2 - TRBV6-1 CASSDASGAYEQYF TGTGCCAGCAGCGATGCTAGCGGGGCCTACGAGCAGTACTTC
TRBJ1-1 - - TRBV15 CATSRGTAGGPEAFF TGTGCCACCAGCAGAGGGACCGCGGGGGGACCTGAAGCTTTCTTT
TRBJ1-1 - many TRBV4-1 CASSRGGEAFF TGCGCCAGCAGCCGCGGGGGTGAAGCTTTCTTT
TRBJ1-5 - - TRBV6-1 CASSPREYSNQPQHF TGTGCCAGCAGTCCTAGAGAATATAGCAATCAGCCCCAGCATTTT
TRBJ2-7 TRBD2 many TRBV20-1 CSVPSGYEQYF TGCAGTGTTCCTAGCGGCTACGAGCAGTACTTC
TRBJ1-2 TRBD1 few TRBV6-2/TRBV6-3 CASTDLTGDGYTF TGTGCCAGCACCGATCTTACAGGGGATGGCTACACCTTC
TRBJ2-5 - many TRBV6-2/TRBV6-3 CASMTAGKTQYF TGTGCCAGCATGACAGCCGGGAAGACCCAGTACTTC
TRBJ1-2 - - TRBV6-2/TRBV6-3 CASNLLGDGYTF TGTGCCAGCAATCTCCTTGGGGATGGCTACACCTTC
TRBJ2-7 - - TRBV28 CASSLDWQAGEQYF TGTGCCAGCAGTTTAGATTGGCAGGCGGGCGAGCAGTACTTC
TRBJ1-5 - many TRBV12-5 CASGLATYGNQPQHF TGTGCTAGTGGTTTGGCGACGTATGGCAATCAGCCCCAGCATTTT
TRBJ2-3 TRBD2 many TRBV19 CASAPKPTGGVDTQYF TGTGCCAGTGCCCCTAAACCCACGGGAGGGGTAGATACGCAGTATTTT
TRBJ2-7 - - TRBV28 CASSFHGETYEQYF TGTGCCAGCAGTTTCCACGGGGAGACCTACGAGCAGTACTTC
TRBJ1-3 - many TRBV6-2/TRBV6-3 CASSSRDPGNTIYF TGTGCCAGCAGTTCCCGGGACCCCGGAAACACCATATATTTT
TRBJ1-1 TRBD1 many TRBV11-1 CASSLEGTGGGTEAFF TGTGCCAGCAGCTTAGAGGGGACAGGGGGCGGCACTGAAGCTTTCTTT